These 25 T cell receptor beta chains originate from one sample sequenced in a study of shared clonotypes between healthy human individuals. The assay was immunoSEQ multiplex PCR, and TCRdb's table has in-frame clones only and misses some. This repertoire shows around 940,000 clones, more than 75% found once; its top ten account for nearly 1.5%. The sequenced material came from memory CD4+ T cells sorted from blood. Subset given: CD45RA-negative fraction. All receptors come from a young man in good health.

The genes are TRBV7-9 and TRBJ2-2, with 12 bases fitting TRBD2. With 5 bases clipped from V and 5 bases from J, the junction kept 6 bases outside the gene matches. The CDR3 loop spans 16 amino acids. CDR1 and CDR2 (germline): SEHNR, FQNEAQ (reference sequence). The CDR3 here is CASSAGLAGGTGELFF. The CDR3 DNA follows: TGTGCCAGCAGCGCGGGACTAGCGGGCGGGACCGGGGAGCTGTTTTTT.

The V gene is TRBV30, the J gene TRBJ2-3; 13 bases match TRBD2. Trimming took 3 bases from V and 7 from J; bases not matched to a gene: 7. From germline, CDR1 is GTSNPN and CDR2 SVGIG (reference sequence). The CDR3 extends over 15 amino acids. CDR3 region: CAWSNPGLAGYTQYF. The CDR3, as DNA: TGTGCCTGGAGCAATCCGGGACTAGCGGGGTATACGCAGTATTTT.

The chain carries TRBV28 and TRBJ1-1, with a weak D call TRBD1 (6 bases). The CDR3 totals 15 residues. Germline V lookup: CDR1 MDHEN, CDR2 SYDVKM. V shed 5 bases and J shed 1 base, with 14 bases lying between them. The CDR3 region is CASSPGAIGNTEAFF. The CDR3, as DNA: TGTGCCAGCAGTCCAGGGGCTATAGGGAACACTGAAGCTTTCTTT.

The gene calls are TRBV6-5 and TRBJ2-3; the D gene is possibly TRBD2 (7 bases). CDR3 size: 13 residues. Trimming pared 5 bases from V and 11 bases from J, leaving 17 bases between. Germline values: CDR1 MNHEY, CDR2 SVGAGI. The CDR3 region is CASSTPGEGGQYF. The CDR3 DNA follows: TGTGCCAGCAGTACCCCCGGGGAGGGGGGGCAGTATTTT.

Points on this clone: The junction shows a germline mismatch at one end, possibly a read error. The chain combines TRBV19 with TRBJ2-7, with TRBD1 identical over 11 bases. CDR3 length: 14 residues. Per the germline V gene, CDR1 is LNHDA and CDR2 is SQIVND (reference sequence). In DNA form, the CDR3 reads TGTGCCAGTAATTCCGGGACAGGGGGTAAGGTAGAGGAGTTC. Translated: CASNSGTGGKVEEF.

The rearrangement joins TRBV6-5 to TRBJ2-4; 7 bases are a match to TRBD1. V shed 4 bases, J shed 1 base, and the junction held 4 bases outside the gene matches. Germline V gene data show CDR1 as MNHEY and CDR2 as SVGAGI. The CDR3 has 15 residues. The CDR3: CASSSQQGAKNIQYF. CDR3 DNA sequence: TGTGCCAGCAGTTCCCAACAGGGGGCCAAAAACATTCAGTACTTC.

The chain combines TRBV9 with TRBJ1-2; 7 nucleotides line up with TRBD1. The CDR3 is made up of 12 amino acids. Germline trimming cut 3 bases from V and 13 bases from J; bases unmatched to any gene: 9. The germline CDR1 and CDR2 sequences are SGDLS and YYNGEE. For the CDR3, the DNA is TGTGCCAGCAGCGCGCAGCAGGGGGTTTCCACCTTC. Encoded protein: CASSAQQGVSTF.

This sequence joins TRBV18 and TRBJ1-5; D call uncertain. This CDR3 contains 13 residues. Between the trimmed V and J ends, which lost 10 bases and 2 bases, there was a span of 12 bases. Germline lookup yields CDR1 KGHSH and CDR2 LQKENI. DNA for the CDR3: TGTGCCACCGGCGAGAATGGCAATCAGCCCCAGCATTTT. Translating gives CATGENGNQPQHF.

With respect to this clone: Additional DNA sequences in this sample encode the identical CDR3. The J gene is TRBJ1-1, the V gene TRBV18, with TRBD1 matching 8 bases. V dropped 6 bases and J dropped 4; count of bases not matched to a gene: 4. This CDR3 spans 13 amino acids. Germline assignment: CDR1 KGHSH and CDR2 LQKENI. CDR3 amino acids: CASSPGQGTEAFF. CDR3 in DNA: TGTGCCAGCTCCCCTGGACAGGGCACTGAAGCTTTCTTT.

The chain has TRBV15 and TRBJ2-5; D unresolved. The CDR3 has 14 amino acids. From germline, CDR1 is LNHNV and CDR2 YYDKDF (reference sequence). Trimming took 5 bases from V and 5 from J, leaving 15 bases between them. The CDR3 is CATSALTPGETQYF. CDR3 nucleotide sequence: TGTGCCACCAGCGCCCTCACCCCCGGGGAGACCCAGTACTTC.

The V gene is TRBV9, the J gene TRBJ2-5; TRBD1 is a possible D gene (6 bases). Germline CDR1 reads SGDLS; CDR2 reads YYNGEE. Trimming took off 4 bases at V and 5 bases at J, with 12 bases between the two ends. CDR3 size: 13 residues. This CDR3 is CASSRQDKETQYF. The CDR3 nucleotides read TGTGCCAGCAGCCGACAGGATAAGGAGACCCAGTACTTC.

The rearrangement links TRBV6-5 to TRBJ1-2; D is unclear. The CDR3 sequence is 12 residues long. CDR1 MNHEY and CDR2 SVGAGI come from the germline V gene. V lost 6 bases and J lost 9, with 14 bases in between. CDR3 sequence reads: CASSPGPRRYTF. CDR3 DNA sequence: TGTGCCAGCAGCCCCGGCCCGCGGCGCTACACCTTC.

The chain has TRBV15 and TRBJ2-4; D is unresolved. Trimming shortened V by 0 bases and J by 6 bases, and 3 bases separated the two germline ends. Germline CDR1 reads LNHNV; CDR2 reads YYDKDF (reference sequence). The CDR3 is 12 residues long. The CDR3 DNA is TGTGCCACCAGCAGAGACAGAAACATTCAGTACTTC. Protein product: CATSRDRNIQYF.

The rearrangement uses TRBV2 and TRBJ2-1, with 7 bases that match TRBD1. V shed 6 bases and J 0 bases; nucleotides not matched to a gene: 5. From germline, CDR1 is SNHLY and CDR2 FYNNEI. This CDR3 has 15 amino acids. This chain's CDR3 is CASSPGQSSYNEQFF. The CDR3 DNA follows: TGTGCCAGCAGCCCGGGACAGTCCTCCTACAATGAGCAGTTCTTC.

The rearrangement uses TRBV11-2 and TRBJ2-5, with 11 bases identical to TRBD2. The CDR3 is 15 residues long. Germline V gene sequence: CDR1 SGHAT, CDR2 FQNNGV. V shed 3 bases and J 4 bases; nucleotides not matched to a gene: 4. The CDR3 region is CASSLGLAEGETQYF. In nucleotides, the CDR3 is TGTGCCAGCAGCTTGGGACTAGCGGAAGGAGAGACCCAGTACTTC. Drawing the rest from reference TRBV11-2 and TRBJ2-5, the complete variable domain is EAGVAQSPRYKIIEKRQSVAFWCNPISGHATLYWYQQILGQGPKLLIQFQNNGVVDDSQLPKDRFSAERLKGVDSTLKIQPAKLEDSAVYLCASSLGLAEGETQYFGPGTRLLVL.

V is TRBV9 and J is TRBJ1-3; D is undetermined. Deletions cut 6 bases from V and 0 bases from J, with 10 bases between. Germline CDR1 is SGDLS and CDR2 is YYNGEE. The CDR3 is made up of 14 amino acids. The CDR3 spells CASTGGRSGNTIYF. The CDR3 nucleotides read TGTGCCAGCACAGGCGGACGCTCTGGAAACACCATATATTTT.

V usage is TRBV15 and J usage is TRBJ2-7; D is tentatively TRBD1 or TRBD2 (5 bases each). Germline CDR1 LNHNV, CDR2 YYDKDF (reference sequence). V lost 1 base, J lost 4 bases, and 8 bases lay in between. This CDR3 is 13 amino acids long. Written as DNA, the CDR3 is TGTGCCACCAGCAGAGGGGGGTTATACGAGCAGTACTTC. It is translated as CATSRGGLYEQYF.

The CDR3 loop reads CASSGLATGTQYF. Written as DNA, the CDR3 is TGTGCCAGCAGTGGATTAGCAACTGGGACCCAGTACTTC. The chain is built from TRBV2 and TRBJ2-5; D gene uncertain. Germline V CDR1 and CDR2: SNHLY, FYNNEI. Between the trimmed V and J ends, which lost 4 bases and 7 bases, there was a span of 13 bases. This CDR3 region has 13 residues.

The chain uses TRBV7-2 and TRBJ1-1, with a weak D call TRBD1 (6 bases). This CDR3 comprises 14 residues. CDR1 is SGHTA and CDR2 is FQGNSA in the germline V gene. Trimming removed 3 bases from V and 5 bases from J, with 13 bases in between. The CDR3 sequence: CASSLYRVGTEAFF. The DNA of the CDR3 is TGTGCCAGCAGCTTGTACAGGGTCGGGACTGAAGCTTTCTTT.

Worth noting for this clone: The sample contains more than one DNA sequence encoding this CDR3. This rearrangement joins TRBV7-9 to TRBJ2-3; D is tentatively TRBD1 or TRBD2 (5 bases each). The CDR3 is 13 residues long. Per the germline V gene, CDR1 is SEHNR and CDR2 is FQNEAQ (reference sequence). V dropped 1 base and J dropped 6 bases, with 8 bases sitting between them. The CDR3 DNA follows: TGTGCCAGCAGCTTAGTTGGGACGGATACGCAGTATTTT. This gives the protein CASSLVGTDTQYF.

This clone was recorded at least ten times. This sequence joins TRBV21-1 and TRBJ2-1; the listed D gene, TRBD2, was not tested against the DNA. TRBV21-1 is designated a pseudogene. The CDR3 extends over 15 amino acids. CDR3 protein: CASSKSSGRNNEQFF. As DNA, the CDR3 is TGTGCCAGCAGCAAATCTAGCGGGAGGAATAATGAGCAGTTCTTC.

This clone appeared many times. This rearrangement joins TRBV5-6 to TRBJ2-6, with a tentative D call TRBD2 (6 bases). V was cut by 2 bases and J by 1 base, with 13 bases left in between. This CDR3 has 17 residues. Germline CDR1 SGHDT, CDR2 YYEEEE. CDR3 residues: CASSFSGTSSGANVLTF. The CDR3 DNA reads as TGTGCCAGCAGCTTCTCCGGGACTTCTTCTGGGGCCAACGTCCTGACTTTC.

This sequence joins TRBV9 and TRBJ1-2, with D maybe TRBD1 (6 bases). The V gene's germline CDR1 is SGDLS and CDR2 YYNGEE. This CDR3 contains 14 residues. The V and J ends lost 2 bases and 8 bases respectively, with 16 bases between them. Here the CDR3 reads CASSVLTQGGGYTF. CDR3 coding DNA: TGTGCCAGCAGCGTTCTTACCCAAGGGGGAGGCTACACCTTC.

The chain employs TRBV6-1 and TRBJ1-2; D ambiguous. This CDR3 region has 13 residues. V lost 9 bases to trimming and J lost 1 base, with 12 bases between them. Germline V lookup: CDR1 MNHNS, CDR2 SASEGT. CDR3 DNA: TGTGCCAGTACGGACGGGCATAACTATGGCTACACCTTC. This encodes CASTDGHNYGYTF.

The chain couples TRBV5-1 to TRBJ2-1; 12 positions match TRBD2. The CDR3 has 15 residues. Germline CDR1 reads SGHRS; CDR2 reads YFSETQ. Trimming at V came to 4 bases and at J to 2 bases, leaving 1 base not matched to a gene. As DNA, the CDR3 is TGCGCCAGCAGCCGGACTAGCGGGGCCTACAATGAGCAGTTCTTC. Translation: CASSRTSGAYNEQFF. Complete variable domain (other parts from reference TRBV5-1 and TRBJ2-1): KAGVTQTPRYLIKTRGQQVTLSCSPISGHRSVSWYQQTPGQGLQFLFEYFSETQRNKGNFPGRFSGRQFSNSRSEMNVSTLELGDSALYLCASSRTSGAYNEQFFGPGTRLTVL.